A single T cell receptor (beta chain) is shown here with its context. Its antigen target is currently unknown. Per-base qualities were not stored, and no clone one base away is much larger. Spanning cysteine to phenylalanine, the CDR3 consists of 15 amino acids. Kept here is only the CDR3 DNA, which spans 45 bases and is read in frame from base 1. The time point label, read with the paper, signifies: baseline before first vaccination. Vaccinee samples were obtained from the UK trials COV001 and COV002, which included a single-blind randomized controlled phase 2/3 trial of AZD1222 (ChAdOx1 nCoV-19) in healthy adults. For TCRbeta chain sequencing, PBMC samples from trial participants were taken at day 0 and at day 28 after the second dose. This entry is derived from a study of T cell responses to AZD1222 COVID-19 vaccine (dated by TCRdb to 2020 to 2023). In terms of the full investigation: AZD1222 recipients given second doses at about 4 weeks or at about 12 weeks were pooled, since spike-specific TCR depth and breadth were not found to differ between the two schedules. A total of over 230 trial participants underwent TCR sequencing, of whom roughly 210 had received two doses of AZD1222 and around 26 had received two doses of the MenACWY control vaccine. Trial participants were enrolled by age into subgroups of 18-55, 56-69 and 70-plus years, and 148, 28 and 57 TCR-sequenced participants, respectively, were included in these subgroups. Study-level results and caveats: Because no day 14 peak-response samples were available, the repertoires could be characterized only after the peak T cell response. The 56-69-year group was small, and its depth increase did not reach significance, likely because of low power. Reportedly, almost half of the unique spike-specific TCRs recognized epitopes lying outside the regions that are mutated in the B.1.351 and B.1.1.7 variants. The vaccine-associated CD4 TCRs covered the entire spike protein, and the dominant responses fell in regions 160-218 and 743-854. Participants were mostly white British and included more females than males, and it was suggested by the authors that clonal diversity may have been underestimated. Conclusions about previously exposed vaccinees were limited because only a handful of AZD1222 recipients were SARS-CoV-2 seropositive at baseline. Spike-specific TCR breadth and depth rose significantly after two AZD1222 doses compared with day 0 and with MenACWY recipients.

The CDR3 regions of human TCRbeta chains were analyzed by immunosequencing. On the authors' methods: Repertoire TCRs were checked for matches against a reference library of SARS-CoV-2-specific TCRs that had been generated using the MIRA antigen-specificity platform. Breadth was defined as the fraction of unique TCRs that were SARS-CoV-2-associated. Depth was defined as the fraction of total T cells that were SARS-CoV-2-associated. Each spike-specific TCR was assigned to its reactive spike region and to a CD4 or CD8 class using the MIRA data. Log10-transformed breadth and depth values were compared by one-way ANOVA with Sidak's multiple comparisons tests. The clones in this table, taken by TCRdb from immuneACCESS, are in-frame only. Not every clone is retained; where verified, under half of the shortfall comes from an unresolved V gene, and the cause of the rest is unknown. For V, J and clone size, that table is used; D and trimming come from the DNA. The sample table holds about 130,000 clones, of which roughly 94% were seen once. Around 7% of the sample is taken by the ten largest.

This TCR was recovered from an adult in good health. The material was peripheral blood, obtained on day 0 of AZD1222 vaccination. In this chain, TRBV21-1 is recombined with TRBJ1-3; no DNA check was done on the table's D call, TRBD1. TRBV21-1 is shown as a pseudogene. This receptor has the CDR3 CASSKTGQGGNTIYF. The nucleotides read TGTGCCAGCAGCAAGACCGGACAGGGGGGGAACACCATATATTTT.